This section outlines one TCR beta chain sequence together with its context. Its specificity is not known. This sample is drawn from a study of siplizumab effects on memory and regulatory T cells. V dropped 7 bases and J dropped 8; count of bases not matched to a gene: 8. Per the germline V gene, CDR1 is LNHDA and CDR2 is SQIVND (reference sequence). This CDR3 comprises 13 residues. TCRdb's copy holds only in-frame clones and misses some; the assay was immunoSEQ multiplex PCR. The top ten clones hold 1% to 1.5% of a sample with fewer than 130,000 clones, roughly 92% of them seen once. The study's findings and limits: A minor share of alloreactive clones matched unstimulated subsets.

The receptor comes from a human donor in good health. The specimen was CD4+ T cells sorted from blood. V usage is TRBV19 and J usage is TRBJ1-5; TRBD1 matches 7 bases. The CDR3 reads CASNFRDSEPQHF. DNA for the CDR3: TGTGCCAGTAACTTCCGGGACAGTGAGCCCCAGCATTTT.